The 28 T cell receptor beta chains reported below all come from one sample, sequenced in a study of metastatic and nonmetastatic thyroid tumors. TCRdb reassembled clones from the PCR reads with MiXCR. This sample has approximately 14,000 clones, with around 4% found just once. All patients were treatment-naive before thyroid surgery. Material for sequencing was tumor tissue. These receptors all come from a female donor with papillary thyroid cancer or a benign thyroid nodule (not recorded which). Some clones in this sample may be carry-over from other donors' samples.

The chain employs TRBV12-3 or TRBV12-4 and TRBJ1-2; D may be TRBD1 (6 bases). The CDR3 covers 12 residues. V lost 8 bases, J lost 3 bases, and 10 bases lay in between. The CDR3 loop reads CASRGQHYGYTF. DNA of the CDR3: TGTGCCAGCCGAGGACAGCACTATGGCTACACCTTC.

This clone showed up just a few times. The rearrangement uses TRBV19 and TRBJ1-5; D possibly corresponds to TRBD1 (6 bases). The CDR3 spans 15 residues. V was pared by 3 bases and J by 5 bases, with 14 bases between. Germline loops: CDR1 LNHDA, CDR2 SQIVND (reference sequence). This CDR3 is CASSIRTDDHQPQHF. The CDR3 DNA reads TGTGCCAGTAGTATCCGGACAGACGACCATCAGCCCCAGCATTTT.

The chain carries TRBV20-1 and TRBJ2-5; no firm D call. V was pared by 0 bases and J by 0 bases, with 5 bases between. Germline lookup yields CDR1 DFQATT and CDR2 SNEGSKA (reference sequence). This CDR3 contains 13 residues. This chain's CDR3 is CSARENNQETQYF. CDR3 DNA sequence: TGCAGTGCTAGAGAGAATAACCAAGAGACCCAGTACTTC.

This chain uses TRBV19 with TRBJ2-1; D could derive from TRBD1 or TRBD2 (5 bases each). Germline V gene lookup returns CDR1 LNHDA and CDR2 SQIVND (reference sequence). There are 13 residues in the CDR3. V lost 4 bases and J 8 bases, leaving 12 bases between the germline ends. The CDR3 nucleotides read TGTGCCAGTAGTAGAGCTTGGGACGATGAGCAGTTCTTC. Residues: CASSRAWDDEQFF. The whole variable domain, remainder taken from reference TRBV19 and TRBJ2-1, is DGGITQSPKYLFRKEGQNVTLSCEQNLNHDAMYWYRQDPGQGLRLIYYSQIVNDFQKGDIAEGYSVSREKKESFPLTVTSAQKNPTAFYLCASSRAWDDEQFFGPGTRLTVL.

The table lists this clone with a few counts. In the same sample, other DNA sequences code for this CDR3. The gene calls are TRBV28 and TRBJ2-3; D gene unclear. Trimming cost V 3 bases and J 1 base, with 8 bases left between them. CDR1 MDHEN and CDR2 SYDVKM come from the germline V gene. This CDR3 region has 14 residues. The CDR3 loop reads CASSFLSGTDTQYF. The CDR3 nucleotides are TGTGCCAGCAGTTTCCTCAGCGGCACAGATACGCAGTATTTT.

The CDR3 sequence: CASSYDWYNEQFF. DNA of the CDR3: TGTGCCAGCAGTTACGACTGGTACAATGAGCAGTTCTTC. V is TRBV6-2 or TRBV6-3 and J is TRBJ2-1; D gene uncertain. V gave up 2 bases and J gave up 4 bases, with 6 bases separating them. The germline V gene has CDR1 MNHEY and CDR2 SVGEGT. The CDR3 runs 13 residues.

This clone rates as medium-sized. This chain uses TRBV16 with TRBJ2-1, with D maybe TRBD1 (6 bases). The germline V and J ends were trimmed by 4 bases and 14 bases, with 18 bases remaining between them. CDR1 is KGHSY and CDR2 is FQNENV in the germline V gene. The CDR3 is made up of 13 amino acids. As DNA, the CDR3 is TGTGCCAGCAGCCCCCTGAGGGGGTCATATGAGTTCTTC. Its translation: CASSPLRGSYEFF.

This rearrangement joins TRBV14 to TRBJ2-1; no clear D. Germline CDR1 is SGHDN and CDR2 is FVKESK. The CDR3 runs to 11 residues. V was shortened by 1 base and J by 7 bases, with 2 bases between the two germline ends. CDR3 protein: CASSQANEQFF. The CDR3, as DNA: TGTGCCAGCAGCCAAGCAAATGAGCAGTTCTTC.

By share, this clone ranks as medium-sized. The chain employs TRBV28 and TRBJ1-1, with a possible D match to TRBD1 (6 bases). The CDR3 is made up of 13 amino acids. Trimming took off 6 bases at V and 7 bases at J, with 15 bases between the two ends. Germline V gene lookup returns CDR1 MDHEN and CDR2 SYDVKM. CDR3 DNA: TGTGCCAGCAGCCAAACAGGGAATCTTGAAGCTTTCTTT. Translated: CASSQTGNLEAFF.

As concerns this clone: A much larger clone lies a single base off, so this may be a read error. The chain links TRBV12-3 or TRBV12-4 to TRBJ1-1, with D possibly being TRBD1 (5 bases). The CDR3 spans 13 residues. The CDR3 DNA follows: TGTGCCAGCAGGGCAACATCGGGGGGTGAAGCTTGCTTT. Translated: CASRATSGGEACF.

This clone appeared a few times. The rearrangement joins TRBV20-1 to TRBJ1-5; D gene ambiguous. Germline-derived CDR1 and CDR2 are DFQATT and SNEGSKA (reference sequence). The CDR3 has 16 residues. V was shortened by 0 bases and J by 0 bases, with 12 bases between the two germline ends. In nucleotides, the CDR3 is TGCAGTGCTAGAGATTCGACGTTCAGTAGCAATCAGCCCCAGCATTTT. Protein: CSARDSTFSSNQPQHF.

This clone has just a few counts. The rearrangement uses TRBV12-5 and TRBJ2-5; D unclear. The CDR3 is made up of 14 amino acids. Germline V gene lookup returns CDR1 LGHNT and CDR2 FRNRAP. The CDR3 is CVSTEQESAETQYF. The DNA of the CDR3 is TGTGTAAGCACAGAGCAGGAATCGGCAGAGACCCAGTACTTC.

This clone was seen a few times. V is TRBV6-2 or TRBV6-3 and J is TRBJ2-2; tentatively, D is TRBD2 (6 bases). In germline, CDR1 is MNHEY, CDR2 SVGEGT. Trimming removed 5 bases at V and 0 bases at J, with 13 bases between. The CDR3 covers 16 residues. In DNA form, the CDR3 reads TGTGCCAGCAGTATGAGGGGAGGCGCGAACACCGGGGAGCTGTTTTTT. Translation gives CASSMRGGANTGELFF.

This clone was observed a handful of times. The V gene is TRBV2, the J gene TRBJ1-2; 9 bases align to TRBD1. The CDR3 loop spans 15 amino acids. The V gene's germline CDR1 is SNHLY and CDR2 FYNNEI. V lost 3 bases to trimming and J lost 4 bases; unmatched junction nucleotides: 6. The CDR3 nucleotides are TGTGCCAGCAGTGAGTCGGGACAGGGCCTCTATGGCTACACCTTC. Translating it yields CASSESGQGLYGYTF.

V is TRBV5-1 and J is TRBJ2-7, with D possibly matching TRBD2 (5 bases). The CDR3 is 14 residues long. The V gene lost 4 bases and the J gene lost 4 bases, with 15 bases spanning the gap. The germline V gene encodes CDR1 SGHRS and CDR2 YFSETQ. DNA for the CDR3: TGCGCCAGCAGCGACCTAATAGCGTCGTACGAGCAGTACTTC. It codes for CASSDLIASYEQYF.

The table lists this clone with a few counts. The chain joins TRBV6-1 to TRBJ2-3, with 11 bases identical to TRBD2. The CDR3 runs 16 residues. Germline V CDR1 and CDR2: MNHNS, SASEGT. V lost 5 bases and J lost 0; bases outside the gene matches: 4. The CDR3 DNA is TGTGCCAGCAGTATAAGACTAGCGGGAAGCACAGATACGCAGTATTTT. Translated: CASSIRLAGSTDTQYF.

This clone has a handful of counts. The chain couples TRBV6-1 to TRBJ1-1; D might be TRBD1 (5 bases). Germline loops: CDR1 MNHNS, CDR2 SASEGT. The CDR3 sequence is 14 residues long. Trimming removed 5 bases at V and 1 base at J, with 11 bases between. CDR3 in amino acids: CASSTGGGNTEAFF. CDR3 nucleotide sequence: TGTGCCAGCAGTACGGGGGGGGGGAACACTGAAGCTTTCTTT.

CDR3 sequence: CASSALGQNTGELFF. The CDR3 DNA follows: TGTGCCAGCAGTGCCTTGGGACAGAACACCGGGGAGCTGTTTTTT. The chain couples TRBV28 to TRBJ2-2, with a possible D match to TRBD1 (6 bases). V was pared by 5 bases and J by 1 base, with 11 bases between. CDR1 is MDHEN, CDR2 SYDVKM, per germline. This CDR3 has 15 amino acids.

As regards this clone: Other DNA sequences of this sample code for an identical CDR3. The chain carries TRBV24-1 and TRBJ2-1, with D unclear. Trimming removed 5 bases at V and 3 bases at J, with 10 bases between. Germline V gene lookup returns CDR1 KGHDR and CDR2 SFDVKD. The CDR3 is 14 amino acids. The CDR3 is CATSGTASYNEQFF. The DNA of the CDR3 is TGTGCCACCAGTGGTACAGCCAGCTACAATGAGCAGTTCTTC.

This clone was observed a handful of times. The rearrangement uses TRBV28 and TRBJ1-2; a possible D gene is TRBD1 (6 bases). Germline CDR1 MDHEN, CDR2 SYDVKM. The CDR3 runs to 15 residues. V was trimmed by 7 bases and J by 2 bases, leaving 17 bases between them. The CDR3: CASMSGDTLNYGYTF. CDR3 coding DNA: TGTGCCAGCATGTCCGGGGACACACTGAACTATGGCTACACCTTC.

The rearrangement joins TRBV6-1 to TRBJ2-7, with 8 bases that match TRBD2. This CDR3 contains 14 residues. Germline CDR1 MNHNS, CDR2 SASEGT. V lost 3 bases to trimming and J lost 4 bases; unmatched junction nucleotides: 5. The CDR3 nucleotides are TGTGCCAGCAGTGAGCGGGAGGCCGGTTACGAGCAGTACTTC. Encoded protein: CASSEREAGYEQYF.

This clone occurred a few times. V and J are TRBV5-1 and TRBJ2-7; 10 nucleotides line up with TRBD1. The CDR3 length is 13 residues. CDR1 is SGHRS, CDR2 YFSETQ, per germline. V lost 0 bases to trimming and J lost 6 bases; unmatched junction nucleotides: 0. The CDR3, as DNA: TGCGCCAGCAGCTTGGGGGACAGGGGCGAGCAGTACTTC. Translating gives CASSLGDRGEQYF.

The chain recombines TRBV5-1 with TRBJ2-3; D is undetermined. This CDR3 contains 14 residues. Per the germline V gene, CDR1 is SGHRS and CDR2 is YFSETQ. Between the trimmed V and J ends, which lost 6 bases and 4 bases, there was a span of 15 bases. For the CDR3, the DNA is TGCGCCAGCACGTTGCGGTCTACGGCAGATACGCAGTATTTT. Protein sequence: CASTLRSTADTQYF.

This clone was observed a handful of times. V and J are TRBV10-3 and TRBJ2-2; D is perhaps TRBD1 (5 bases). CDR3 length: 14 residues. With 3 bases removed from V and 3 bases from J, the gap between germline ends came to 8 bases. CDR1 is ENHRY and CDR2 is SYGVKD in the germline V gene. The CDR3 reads CAISDRVDTGELFF. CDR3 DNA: TGTGCCATCAGTGACAGGGTCGACACCGGGGAGCTGTTTTTT.

CDR3 region: CATSQGAEQYF. For the CDR3, the DNA is TGTGCCACCAGCCAGGGGGCCGAGCAGTACTTC. The chain joins TRBV24-1 to TRBJ2-7; TRBD1 agrees at 8 bases. Germline assignment: CDR1 KGHDR and CDR2 SFDVKD. This CDR3 spans 11 amino acids. The trim removed 7 bases at V and 6 bases at J, leaving 1 base unmatched.

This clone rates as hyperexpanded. The chain's CDR3 is CATRDRVYNEQFF. The CDR3 nucleotides read TGTGCCACCCGGGACAGGGTTTACAATGAGCAGTTCTTC. The chain joins TRBV24-1 to TRBJ2-1; 9 positions match TRBD1. Germline V gives CDR1 KGHDR, CDR2 SFDVKD. The CDR3 is 13 amino acids. Trimming cost V 9 bases and J 4 bases; bases outside gene matches: 3.

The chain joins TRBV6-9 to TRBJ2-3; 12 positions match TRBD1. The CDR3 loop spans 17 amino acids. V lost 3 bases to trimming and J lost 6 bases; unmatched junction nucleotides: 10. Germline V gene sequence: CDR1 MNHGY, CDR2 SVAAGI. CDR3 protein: CASSYYAGQGAGDTQYF. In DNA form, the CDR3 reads TGTGCCAGCAGTTACTATGCGGGACAGGGGGCTGGCGATACGCAGTATTTT.

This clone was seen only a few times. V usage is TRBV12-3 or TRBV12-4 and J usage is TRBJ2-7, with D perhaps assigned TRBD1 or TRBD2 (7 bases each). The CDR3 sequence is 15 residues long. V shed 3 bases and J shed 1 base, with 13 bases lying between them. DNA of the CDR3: TGTGCCAGCAGTTTGTACCAGGGGGGGTCCTACGAGCAGTACTTC. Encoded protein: CASSLYQGGSYEQYF.